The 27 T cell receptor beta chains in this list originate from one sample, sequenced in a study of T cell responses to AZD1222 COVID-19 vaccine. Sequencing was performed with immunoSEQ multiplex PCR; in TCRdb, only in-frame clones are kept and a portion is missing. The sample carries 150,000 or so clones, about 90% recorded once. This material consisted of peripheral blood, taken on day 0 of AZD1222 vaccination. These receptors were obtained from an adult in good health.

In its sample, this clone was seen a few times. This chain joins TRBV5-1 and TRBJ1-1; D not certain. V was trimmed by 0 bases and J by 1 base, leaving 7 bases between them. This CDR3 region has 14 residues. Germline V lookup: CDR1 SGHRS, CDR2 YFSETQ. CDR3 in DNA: TGCGCCAGCAGCTTGGAAGGGTCGAACACTGAAGCTTTCTTT. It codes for CASSLEGSNTEAFF.

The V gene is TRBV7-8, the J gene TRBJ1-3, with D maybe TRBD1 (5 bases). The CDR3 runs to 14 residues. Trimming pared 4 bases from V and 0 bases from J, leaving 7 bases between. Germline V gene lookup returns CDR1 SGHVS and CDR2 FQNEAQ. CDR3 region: CASSSDNSGNTIYF. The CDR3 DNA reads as TGTGCCAGCAGCTCGGACAACTCTGGAAACACCATATATTTT.

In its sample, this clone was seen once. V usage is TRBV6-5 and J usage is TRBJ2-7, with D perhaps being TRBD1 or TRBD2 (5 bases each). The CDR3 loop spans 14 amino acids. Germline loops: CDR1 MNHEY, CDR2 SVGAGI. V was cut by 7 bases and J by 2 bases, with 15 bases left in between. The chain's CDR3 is CASTDPGRPYEQYF. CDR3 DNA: TGTGCCAGCACCGATCCGGGACGCCCCTACGAGCAGTACTTC.

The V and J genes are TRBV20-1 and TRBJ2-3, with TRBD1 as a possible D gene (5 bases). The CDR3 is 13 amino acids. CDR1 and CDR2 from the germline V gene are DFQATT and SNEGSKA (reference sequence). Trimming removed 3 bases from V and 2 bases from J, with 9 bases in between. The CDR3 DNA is TGCAGTGCTAGTAAGGGGATCACAGATACGCAGTATTTT. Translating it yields CSASKGITDTQYF.

For the CDR3, the DNA is TGCAGCGTAGCGGACAGGAGGCACACTGAAGCTTTCTTT. Protein: CSVADRRHTEAFF. This rearrangement joins TRBV29-1 to TRBJ1-1, with 7 bases aligning to TRBD1. Trimming at V came to 6 bases and at J to 3 bases, leaving 7 bases not matched to a gene. Germline V gene lookup returns CDR1 SQVTM and CDR2 ANQGSEA. CDR3 length: 13 residues.

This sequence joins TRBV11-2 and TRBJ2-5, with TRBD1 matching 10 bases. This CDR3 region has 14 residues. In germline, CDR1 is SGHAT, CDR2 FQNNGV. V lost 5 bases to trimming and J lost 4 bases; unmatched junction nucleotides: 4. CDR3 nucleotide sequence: TGTGCCAGCAGCCCTGGGACAGGGGTAGAGACCCAGTACTTC. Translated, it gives CASSPGTGVETQYF.

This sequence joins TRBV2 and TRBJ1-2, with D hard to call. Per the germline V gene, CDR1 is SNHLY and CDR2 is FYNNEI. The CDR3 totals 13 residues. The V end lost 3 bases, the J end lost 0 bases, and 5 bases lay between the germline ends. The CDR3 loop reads CASSEEANYGYTF. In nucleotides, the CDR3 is TGTGCCAGCAGTGAGGAGGCTAACTATGGCTACACCTTC.

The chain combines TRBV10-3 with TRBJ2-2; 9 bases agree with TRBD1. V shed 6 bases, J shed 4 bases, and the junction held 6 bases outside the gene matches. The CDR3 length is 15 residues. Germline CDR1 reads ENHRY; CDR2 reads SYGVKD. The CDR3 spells CAISGTGGLTGELFF. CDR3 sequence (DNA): TGTGCCATCAGCGGAACAGGGGGCCTCACCGGGGAGCTGTTTTTT.

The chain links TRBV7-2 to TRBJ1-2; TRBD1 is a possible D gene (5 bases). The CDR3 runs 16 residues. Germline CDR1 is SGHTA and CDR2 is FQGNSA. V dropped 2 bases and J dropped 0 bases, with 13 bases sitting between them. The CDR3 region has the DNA TGTGCCAGCAGCTTAAAGTCGGGACTAGCTAACTATGGCTACACCTTC. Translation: CASSLKSGLANYGYTF.

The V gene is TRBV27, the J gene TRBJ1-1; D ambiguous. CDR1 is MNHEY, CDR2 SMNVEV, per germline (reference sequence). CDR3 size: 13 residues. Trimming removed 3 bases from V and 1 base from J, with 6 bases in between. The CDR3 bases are TGTGCCAGCAGTTTGGTTAGGAACACTGAAGCTTTCTTT. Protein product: CASSLVRNTEAFF.

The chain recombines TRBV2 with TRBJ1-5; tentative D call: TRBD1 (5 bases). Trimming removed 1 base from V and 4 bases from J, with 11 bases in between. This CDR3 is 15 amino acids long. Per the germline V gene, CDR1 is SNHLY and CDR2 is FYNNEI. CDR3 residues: CASSEGRAVNQPQHF. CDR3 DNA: TGTGCCAGCAGTGAAGGCAGGGCAGTGAATCAGCCCCAGCATTTT.

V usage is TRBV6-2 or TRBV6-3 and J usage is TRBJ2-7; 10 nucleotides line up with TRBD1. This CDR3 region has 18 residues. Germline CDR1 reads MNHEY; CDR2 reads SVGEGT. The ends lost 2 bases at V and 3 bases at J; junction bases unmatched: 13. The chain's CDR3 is CASSYSDRGLTSYYEQYF. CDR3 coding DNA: TGTGCCAGCAGTTACAGTGACAGGGGGCTTACCTCCTACTACGAGCAGTACTTC.

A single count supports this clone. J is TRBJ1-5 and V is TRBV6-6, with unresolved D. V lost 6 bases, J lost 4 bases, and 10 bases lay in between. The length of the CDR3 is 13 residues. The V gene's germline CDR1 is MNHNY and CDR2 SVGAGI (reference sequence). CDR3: CASSPDGNQPQHF. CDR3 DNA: TGTGCCAGCAGCCCGGACGGGAATCAGCCCCAGCATTTT.

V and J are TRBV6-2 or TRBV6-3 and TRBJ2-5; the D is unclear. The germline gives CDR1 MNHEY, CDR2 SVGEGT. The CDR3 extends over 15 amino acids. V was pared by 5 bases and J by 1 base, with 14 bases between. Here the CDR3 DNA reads TGTGCCAGCAGTCTACCCGGTGGTGGCCAAGAGACCCAGTACTTC. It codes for CASSLPGGGQETQYF.

CDR3: CASSITRTTPSSYNEQFF. For the CDR3, the DNA is TGTGCCAGCAGCATTACAAGGACTACCCCGAGCTCCTACAATGAGCAGTTCTTC. This rearrangement joins TRBV7-2 to TRBJ2-1; a weak D match, TRBD2 (6 bases). V lost 5 bases and J 0 bases, leaving 20 bases between the germline ends. CDR1 and CDR2 from the germline V gene are SGHTA and FQGNSA. The CDR3 contains 18 residues.

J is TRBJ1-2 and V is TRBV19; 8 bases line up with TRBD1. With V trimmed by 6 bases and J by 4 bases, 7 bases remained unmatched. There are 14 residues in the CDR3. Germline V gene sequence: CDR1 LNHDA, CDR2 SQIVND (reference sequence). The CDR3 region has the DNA TGTGCCAGTAGGCTCCGGGACAGGCTCTATGGCTACACCTTC. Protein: CASRLRDRLYGYTF.

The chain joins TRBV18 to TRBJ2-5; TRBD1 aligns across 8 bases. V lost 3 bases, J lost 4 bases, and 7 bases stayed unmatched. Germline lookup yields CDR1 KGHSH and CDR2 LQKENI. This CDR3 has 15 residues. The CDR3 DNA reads TGTGCCAGCTCACCTTACTCAGGGGGCTCAGAGACCCAGTACTTC. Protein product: CASSPYSGGSETQYF.

CDR3 loop: CASSAGETQYF. For the CDR3, the DNA is TGCGCCAGCAGCGCCGGAGAGACCCAGTACTTC. The genes are TRBV5-1 and TRBJ2-5, with no clear D. The germline V and J ends were trimmed by 4 bases and 4 bases, with 5 bases remaining between them. Germline CDR1 reads SGHRS; CDR2 reads YFSETQ. The CDR3 spans 11 residues.

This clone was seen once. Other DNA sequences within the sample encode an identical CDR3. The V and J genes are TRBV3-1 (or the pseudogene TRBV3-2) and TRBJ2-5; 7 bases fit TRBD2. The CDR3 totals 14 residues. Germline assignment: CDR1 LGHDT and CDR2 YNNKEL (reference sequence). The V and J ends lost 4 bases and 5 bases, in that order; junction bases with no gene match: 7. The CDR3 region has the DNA TGTGCCAGCAGCCCCCCCGGGGGGAGGGAGACCCAGTACTTC. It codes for CASSPPGGRETQYF.

Written as DNA, the CDR3 is TGTGCCAGCAGTTTTAACAACAATCAGCCCCAGCATTTT. It specifies CASSFNNNQPQHF. V usage is TRBV12-3 or TRBV12-4 and J usage is TRBJ1-5; D gene uncertain. V shed 3 bases and J shed 3 bases, with 6 bases lying between them. The CDR3 is 13 residues long.

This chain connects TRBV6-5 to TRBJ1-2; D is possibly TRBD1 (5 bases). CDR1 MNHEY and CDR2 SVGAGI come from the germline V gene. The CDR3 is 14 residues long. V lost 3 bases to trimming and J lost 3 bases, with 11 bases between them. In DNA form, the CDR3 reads TGTGCCAGCAGTTATGCGGGGACGTACTATGGCTACACCTTC. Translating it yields CASSYAGTYYGYTF.

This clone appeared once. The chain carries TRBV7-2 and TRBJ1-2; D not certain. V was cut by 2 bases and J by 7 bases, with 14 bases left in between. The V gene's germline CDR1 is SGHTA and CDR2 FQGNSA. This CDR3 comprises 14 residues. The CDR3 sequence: CASSLSSTRFGYTF. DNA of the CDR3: TGTGCCAGCAGCTTATCGTCCACTCGCTTTGGCTACACCTTC.

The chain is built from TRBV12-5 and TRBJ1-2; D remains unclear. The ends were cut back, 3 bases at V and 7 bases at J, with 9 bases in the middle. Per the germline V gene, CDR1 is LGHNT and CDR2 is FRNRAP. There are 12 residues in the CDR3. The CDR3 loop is CASGFPLAGYTF. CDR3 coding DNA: TGTGCTAGTGGTTTCCCGTTGGCTGGCTACACCTTC.

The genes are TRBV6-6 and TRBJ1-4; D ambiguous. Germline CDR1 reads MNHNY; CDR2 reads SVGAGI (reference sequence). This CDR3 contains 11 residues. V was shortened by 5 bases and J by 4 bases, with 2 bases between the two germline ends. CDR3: CASSHNEKLFF. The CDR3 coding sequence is TGTGCCAGCAGTCATAATGAAAAACTGTTTTTT.

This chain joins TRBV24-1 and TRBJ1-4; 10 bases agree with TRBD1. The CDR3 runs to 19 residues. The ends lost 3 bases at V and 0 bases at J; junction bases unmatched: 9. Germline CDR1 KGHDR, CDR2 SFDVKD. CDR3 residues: CATSDGRDRGFATNEKLFF. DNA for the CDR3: TGTGCCACCAGTGATGGTCGGGACAGGGGATTTGCAACTAATGAAAAACTGTTTTTT.

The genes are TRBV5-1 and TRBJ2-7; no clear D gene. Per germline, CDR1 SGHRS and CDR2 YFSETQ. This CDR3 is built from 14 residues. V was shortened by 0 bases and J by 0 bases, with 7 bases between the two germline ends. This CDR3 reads CASSLGTISYEQYF. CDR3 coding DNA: TGCGCCAGCAGCTTGGGCACGATCTCCTACGAGCAGTACTTC.

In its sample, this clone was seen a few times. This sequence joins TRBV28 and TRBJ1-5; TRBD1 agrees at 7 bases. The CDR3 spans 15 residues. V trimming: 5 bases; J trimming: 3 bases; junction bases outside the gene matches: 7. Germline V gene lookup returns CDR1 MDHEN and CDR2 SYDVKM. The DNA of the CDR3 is TGTGCCAGCAGTCCAGGGGGAGGGCACAATCAGCCCCAGCATTTT. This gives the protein CASSPGGGHNQPQHF.